This T cell receptor beta chain was recorded in a study of T-cell reconstitution after alpha-beta-depleted transplantation in children. The CDR3 has 13 residues. Trimming took off 5 bases at V and 6 bases at J, with 14 bases between the two ends. Germline V gene sequence: CDR1 SQVTM, CDR2 ANQGSEA. This clonotype has only a few counts. Unique molecular identifiers were incorporated when the TCRbeta library was constructed. MiXCR, applied by TCRdb to the PCR reads, yields one record per CDR3 protein. The data contain more than 550,000 distinct CDR3 sequences, roughly 10% of them singletons. This chain links TRBV29-1 with TRBJ1-5; no clear D gene. The sample was PBMCs from the stem cell graft donor, taken from the stem cell graft. The TCR sequence derives from a human donor who donated a stem cell graft to a child with acute myeloid leukemia. The CDR3 here is CSVLAGGGQPQHF. The CDR3 coding sequence is TGCAGCGTTCTTGCAGGTGGAGGTCAGCCCCAGCATTTT.